Reported below is one TCR beta chain. The V and J ends lost 8 bases and 3 bases respectively, with 10 bases between them. The V gene's germline CDR1 is MNHEY and CDR2 SVGAGI. The CDR3 is 12 amino acids. The sample originates from a study of blood T cell repertoires in COVID-19. The overall study: COVID-19 samples collected from the United States, Italy and Spain covered acute and convalescent phases.

Original data processing: Amplification of reference gene primers provided the estimated nucleated cell counts. Here immunoSEQ multiplex PCR was the method, and the copy in TCRdb shows in-frame clones only, minus some. That table gives V, J and clone size, and the DNA gave D and trimming. The data show roughly 220,000 clones, 90% seen once. The clonotype comes from a man aged 25-40 years who had been exposed to COVID-19. The chain combines TRBV6-5 with TRBJ1-2; no firm D call. Sequencing was carried out using PBMCs or T cells enriched from blood (not recorded which). The CDR3 DNA sequence: TGTGCCAGCGCGGCACCCTACTATGGCTACACCTTC. Translation: CASAAPYYGYTF.